Below are 13 T cell receptor beta chains sequenced from a single sample in a study of blood T cell repertoires in COVID-19 (dated by TCRdb to 2019 to 2021). Receptor libraries were prepared by the immunoSEQ multiplex PCR assay. In its TCRdb copy, this immuneACCESS table keeps in-frame sequences only and misses some clones. Where compared with another copy, unresolved V genes explain less than half of these, and the others have no known cause. The sample records about 67,000 clones, about 87% of which are singletons. Clones ranked in the top ten supply approximately 5.4% of the sample. Sequencing input: peripheral blood. The receptors come from a man between 45 and 60 years old with active COVID-19.

The J gene is TRBJ2-1, the V gene TRBV4-3, with 7 bases fitting TRBD2. Trimming removed 0 bases from V and 1 base from J; junction bases left unmatched: 3. CDR1 and CDR2 (germline): LGHNA, YSLEER. The CDR3 is made up of 16 amino acids. Here the CDR3 DNA reads TGCGCCAGCAGCCAAGAGGGCGGGAGTTCCTACAATGAGCAGTTCTTC. It codes for CASSQEGGSSYNEQFF.

Written as DNA, the CDR3 is TGTGCCAGCAGTCCCCTGACAGGGGGTTTTGCTGGAAACACCATATATTTT. It codes for CASSPLTGGFAGNTIYF. This chain joins TRBV28 and TRBJ1-3; 9 nucleotides agree with TRBD1. Germline CDR1 MDHEN, CDR2 SYDVKM. The CDR3 length is 17 residues. V lost 5 bases, J lost 2 bases, and 10 bases stayed unmatched.

The CDR3 coding sequence is TGTGCCAGCAGTGGGGACAGGGGGGAAGCTTTCTTT. This translates into CASSGDRGEAFF. This sequence joins TRBV2 and TRBJ1-1; the match to TRBD1 covers 11 bases. The CDR3 has 12 residues. Germline V gene data show CDR1 as SNHLY and CDR2 as FYNNEI. V lost 4 bases and J lost 8; bases outside the gene matches: 0.

This clone was seen only a few times. This sequence joins TRBV2 and TRBJ1-5; the D gene is possibly TRBD1 (5 bases). V lost 4 bases to trimming and J lost 1 base, with 8 bases between them. The germline V gene has CDR1 SNHLY and CDR2 FYNNEI. The CDR3 loop spans 14 amino acids. CDR3 nucleotide sequence: TGTGCCAGCAGTGCCGACAGCAGCAATCAGCCCCAGCATTTT. Its protein is CASSADSSNQPQHF. Drawing the rest from reference TRBV2 and TRBJ1-5, the complete variable domain is EPEVTQTPSHQVTQMGQEVILRCVPISNHLYFYWYRQILGQKVEFLVSFYNNEISEKSEIFDDQFSVERPDGSNFTLKIRSTKLEDSAMYFCASSADSSNQPQHFGDGTRLSIL.

As to this clone: One end of the junction fails to match germline, which may point to a read error. J is TRBJ1-2 and V is TRBV6-2 or TRBV6-3; the D is unclear. CDR1 is MNHEY, CDR2 SVGEGT, per germline. The CDR3 has 11 residues. CDR3 loop: CASSYSFGLVF. The DNA for the CDR3 is TGTGCCAGCAGTTACTCCTTTGGACTTGTCTTC.

The V gene is TRBV5-1, the J gene TRBJ1-2; 7 nucleotides line up with TRBD1. V was pared by 0 bases and J by 2 bases, with 4 bases of the junction left unmatched. Germline V lookup: CDR1 SGHRS, CDR2 YFSETQ. This CDR3 is built from 15 residues. Here the CDR3 reads CASSLGTGINYGYTF. The CDR3 region has the DNA TGCGCCAGCAGCTTGGGGACAGGTATCAACTATGGCTACACCTTC.

This chain uses TRBV4-1 with TRBJ1-6; D remains ambiguous. The CDR3 totals 16 residues. CDR1 and CDR2 (germline): MGHRA, YSYEKL. The V end lost 0 bases, the J end lost 5 bases, and 11 bases lay between the germline ends. The CDR3 DNA sequence: TGCGCCAGCAGCCAAGAATGGGCCAGCCATAATTCACCCCTCCACTTT. This gives the protein CASSQEWASHNSPLHF.

This chain uses TRBV28 with TRBJ1-1; unclear D gene. The germline V and J ends were trimmed by 3 bases and 0 bases, with 8 bases remaining between them. Per the germline V gene, CDR1 is MDHEN and CDR2 is SYDVKM. This CDR3 contains 14 residues. The CDR3 here is CASSFPGMNTEAFF. The CDR3 coding sequence is TGTGCCAGCAGTTTTCCGGGGATGAACACTGAAGCTTTCTTT.

This clone was picked up one time. The genes are TRBV7-2 and TRBJ1-6; TRBD1 matches 11 bases. CDR1 and CDR2 (germline): SGHTA, FQGNSA. CDR3 length equals 16 residues. Trimming took 2 bases from V and 9 from J; bases not matched to a gene: 6. CDR3 region: CASSLMGDRGVSPLHF. CDR3 DNA: TGTGCCAGCAGCTTAATGGGGGACAGGGGGGTTTCACCCCTCCACTTT.

The rearrangement links TRBV28 to TRBJ2-2, with D tentatively TRBD2 (7 bases). The CDR3 runs to 17 residues. Between the trimmed V and J ends, which lost 4 bases and 5 bases, there was a span of 20 bases. The germline CDR1 and CDR2 sequences are MDHEN and SYDVKM. In DNA, the CDR3 is TGTGCCAGCAGTTCCCCCCTAGGGGGGGTTGGAACCGGGGAGCTGTTTTTT. It yields the protein CASSSPLGGVGTGELFF.

The CDR3 here is CATYVAGEEQFF. DNA for the CDR3: TGTGCCACCTACGTAGCGGGAGAGGAGCAGTTCTTC. This sequence joins TRBV28 and TRBJ2-1, with 9 bases aligning to TRBD2. CDR1 and CDR2 from the germline V gene are MDHEN and SYDVKM. There are 12 residues in the CDR3. Trimming took 10 bases from V and 10 from J; bases not matched to a gene: 8.

The chain joins TRBV7-2 to TRBJ1-2; TRBD1 aligns across 9 bases. Per germline, CDR1 SGHTA and CDR2 FQGNSA. The junction had 3 bases not matched to a gene; V was cut back by 4 bases and J by 3 bases. This CDR3 is built from 14 residues. CDR3 sequence reads: CASSSGTGHYGYTF. CDR3 sequence (DNA): TGTGCCAGCAGCTCCGGGACAGGGCACTATGGCTACACCTTC.

V is TRBV28 and J is TRBJ2-1, with D maybe TRBD2 (5 bases). The CDR3 runs 15 residues. CDR1 and CDR2 from the germline V gene are MDHEN and SYDVKM. Trimming shortened V by 6 bases and J by 10 bases, and 22 bases separated the two germline ends. CDR3 nucleotide sequence: TGTGCCAGCAGCATGGCCTGGGGTGAGGAGGCCGAGCAGTTCTTC. It is translated as CASSMAWGEEAEQFF. Looking up the rest from reference TRBV28 and TRBJ2-1 gives the full variable domain: DVKVTQSSRYLVKRTGEKVFLECVQDMDHENMFWYRQDPGLGLRLIYFSYDVKMKEKGDIPEGYSVSREKKERFSLILESASTNQTSMYLCASSMAWGEEAEQFFGPGTRLTVL.